This T cell receptor (beta chain) was captured in a study of lymphopenia after photon versus proton radiotherapy. Study-level findings and limits: Proton therapy kept repertoires fairly stable, unlike photons, which gained effector/memory cells. After lymphocyte nadir, photon-treated repertoires showed oligoclonal expansion, especially CD8+ Temra.

CDR1 is SGDLS and CDR2 is YYNGEE in the germline V gene. J gave up 4 bases and V 4 bases, and 15 bases lay outside the gene matches. This CDR3 comprises 17 residues. Sequencing used immunoSEQ multiplex PCR; TCRdb keeps in-frame clones, though not all of them. The data hold some 44,000 clones, with around 83% observed a single time. A note on this clone: Its antigen is undetermined.

This clonotype originated in a woman in her seventies with pancreatic cancer. The sequences come from peripheral blood, collected from a patient treated with proton-based radiotherapy. The genes are TRBV9 and TRBJ2-5, with 8 bases that match TRBD1. The CDR3 bases are TGTGCCAGCAGCCCACAGCGCGGGCAGGGGGCTCGAGAGACCCAGTACTTC. Its protein is CASSPQRGQGARETQYF.